The rows below give T cell receptor beta chains drawn from one sample of a study of identifying expanded T cells in peripheral blood. Data came from immunoSEQ multiplex PCR; TCRdb stores just in-frame clones and leaves some out. The table has some 96,000 clones, over 70% seen once. The material sequenced was blood. These receptors were obtained from a person aged 18 to 75 in good health. The CDR3 runs from the conserved cysteine through the conserved F or W. D genes are given only for firm matches. For some rows the clone size is stated as once, few or many, or as a class when expanded; others skip it.

D gene,J gene,clone size,V gene,CDR3 protein,CDR3 DNA
-,TRBJ2-7,-,TRBV7-9,CASSSNGGTATYEQYF,TGTGCCAGCAGCTCGAATGGGGGGACAGCAACCTACGAGCAGTACTTC
-,TRBJ1-5,-,TRBV7-2,CASSPDKGRNQPQHF,TGTGCCAGCAGCCCAGACAAGGGGCGGAATCAGCCCCAGCATTTT
-,TRBJ1-1,-,TRBV21-1,CASSKVAGPNTEAFF,TGTGCCAGCAGCAAAGTTGCGGGGCCGAACACTGAAGCTTTCTTT
TRBD1,TRBJ1-1,-,TRBV19,CASSRDRGRTPPGTEAFF,TGTGCCAGTAGTAGAGACAGGGGCCGCACCCCCCCAGGGACTGAAGCTTTCTTT
-,TRBJ1-2,-,TRBV6-6,CASSYRSSYGYTF,TGTGCCAGCAGTTACAGGTCTTCCTATGGCTACACCTTC
-,TRBJ1-1,-,TRBV13,CASSLGGNTEAFF,TGTGCCAGCAGCTTAGGGGGGAACACTGAAGCTTTCTTT
-,TRBJ1-1,-,TRBV19,CASSIFQTSVNTEAFF,TGTGCCAGTAGTATATTTCAGACGAGCGTTAACACTGAAGCTTTCTTT
-,TRBJ1-2,few,TRBV30,CACPRVRAQAGYGYTF,TGTGCCTGCCCCCGGGTTCGGGCTCAGGCAGGCTATGGCTACACCTTC
-,TRBJ1-2,few,TRBV5-1,CASSLAGLNYGYTF,TGCGCCAGCAGCTTGGCGGGACTGAACTATGGCTACACCTTC
-,TRBJ2-5,-,TRBV25-1,CASRGPEGQETQYF,TGTGCCAGCAGGGGCCCGGAGGGGCAAGAGACCCAGTACTTC
-,TRBJ1-5,once,TRBV2,CASSEGQAVLPQHF,TGTGCCAGCAGTGAAGGACAGGCGGTATTGCCCCAGCATTTT
-,TRBJ1-1,-,TRBV6-5,CASSYSMTPYTEAFF,TGTGCCAGCAGTTACTCGATGACACCTTACACTGAAGCTTTCTTT
-,TRBJ1-2,-,TRBV9,CASSRRGLLYGYTF,TGTGCCAGCAGTCGACGTGGACTGCTCTATGGCTACACCTTC
TRBD2,TRBJ2-1,-,TRBV15,CATKQSGGRTNNEQFF,TGTGCCACCAAGCAGTCAGGCGGGAGGACAAACAATGAGCAGTTCTTC
TRBD1,TRBJ2-7,-,TRBV5-4,CASSLGGTGTEQYF,TGTGCCAGCAGCTTGGGGGGGACAGGTACGGAGCAGTACTTC